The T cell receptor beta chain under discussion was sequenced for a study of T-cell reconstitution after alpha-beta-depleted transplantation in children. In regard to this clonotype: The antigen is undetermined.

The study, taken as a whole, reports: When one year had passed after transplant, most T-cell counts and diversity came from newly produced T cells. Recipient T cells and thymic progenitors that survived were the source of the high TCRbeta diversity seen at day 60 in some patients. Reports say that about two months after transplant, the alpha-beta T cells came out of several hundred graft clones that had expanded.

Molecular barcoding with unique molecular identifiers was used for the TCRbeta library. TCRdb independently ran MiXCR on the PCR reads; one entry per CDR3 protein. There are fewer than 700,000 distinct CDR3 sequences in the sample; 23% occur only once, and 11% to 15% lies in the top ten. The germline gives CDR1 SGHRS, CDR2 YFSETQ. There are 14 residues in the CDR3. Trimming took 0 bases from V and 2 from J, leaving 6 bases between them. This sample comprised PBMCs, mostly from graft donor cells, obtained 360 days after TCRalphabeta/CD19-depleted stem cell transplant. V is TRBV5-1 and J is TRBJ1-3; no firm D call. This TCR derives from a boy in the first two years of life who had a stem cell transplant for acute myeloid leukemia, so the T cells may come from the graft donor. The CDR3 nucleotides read TGCGCCAGCAGCTTGGATACGGCTGGAAACACCATATATTTT. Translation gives CASSLDTAGNTIYF.